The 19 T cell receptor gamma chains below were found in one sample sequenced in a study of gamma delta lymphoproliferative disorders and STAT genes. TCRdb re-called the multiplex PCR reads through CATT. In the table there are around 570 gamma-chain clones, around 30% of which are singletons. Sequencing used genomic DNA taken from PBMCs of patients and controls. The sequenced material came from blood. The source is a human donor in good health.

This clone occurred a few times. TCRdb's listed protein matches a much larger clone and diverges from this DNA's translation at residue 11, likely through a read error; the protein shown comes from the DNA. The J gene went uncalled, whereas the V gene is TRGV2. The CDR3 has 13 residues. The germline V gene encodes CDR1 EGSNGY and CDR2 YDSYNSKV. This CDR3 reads CATWDGVYYKRLF. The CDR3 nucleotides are TGTGCCACCTGGGACGGGGTTTATTATAAGAGACTCTTT.

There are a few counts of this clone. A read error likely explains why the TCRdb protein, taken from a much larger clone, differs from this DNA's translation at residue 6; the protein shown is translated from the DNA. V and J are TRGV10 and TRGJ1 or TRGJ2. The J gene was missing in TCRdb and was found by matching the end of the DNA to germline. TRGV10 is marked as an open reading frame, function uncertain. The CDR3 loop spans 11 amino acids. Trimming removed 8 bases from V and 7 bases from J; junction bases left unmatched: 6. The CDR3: CAAWAEYKKLF. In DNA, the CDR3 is TGTGCTGCGTGGGCTGAGTATAAGAAACTCTTT.

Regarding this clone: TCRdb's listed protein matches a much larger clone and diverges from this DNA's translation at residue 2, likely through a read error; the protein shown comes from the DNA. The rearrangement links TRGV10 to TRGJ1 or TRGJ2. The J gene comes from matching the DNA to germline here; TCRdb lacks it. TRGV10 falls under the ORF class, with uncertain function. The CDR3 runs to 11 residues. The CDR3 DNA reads TGTACTGCGTGGGCTGATTATAAGAAACTCTTT. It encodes CTAWADYKKLF.

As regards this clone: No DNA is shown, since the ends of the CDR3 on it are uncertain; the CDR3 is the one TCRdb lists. The CDR3 loop is CATWDLIIRNSLAVEQHF. No call exists for the J gene, whereas the V gene is TRGV8. The CDR3 length is 18 residues, termini included. Germline values: CDR1 VENAVY, CDR2 YDSYNSRV.

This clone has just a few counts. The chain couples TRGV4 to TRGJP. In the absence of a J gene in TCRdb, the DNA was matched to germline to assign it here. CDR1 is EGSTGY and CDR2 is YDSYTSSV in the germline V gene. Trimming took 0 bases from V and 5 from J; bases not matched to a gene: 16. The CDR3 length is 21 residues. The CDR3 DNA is TGTGCCACCTGGGATGGGCACACGAACCGAGTTGAAGAGTTGGGCAAAAAAATCAAGGTATTT. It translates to CATWDGHTNRVEELGKKIKVF.

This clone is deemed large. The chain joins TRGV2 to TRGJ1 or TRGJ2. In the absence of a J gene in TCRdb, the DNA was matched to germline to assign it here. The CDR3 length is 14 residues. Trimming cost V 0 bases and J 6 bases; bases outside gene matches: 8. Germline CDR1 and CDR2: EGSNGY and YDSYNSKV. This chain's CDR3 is CATWDGRLGYKKLF. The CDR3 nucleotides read TGTGCCACCTGGGACGGGCGGTTAGGTTATAAGAAACTCTTT.

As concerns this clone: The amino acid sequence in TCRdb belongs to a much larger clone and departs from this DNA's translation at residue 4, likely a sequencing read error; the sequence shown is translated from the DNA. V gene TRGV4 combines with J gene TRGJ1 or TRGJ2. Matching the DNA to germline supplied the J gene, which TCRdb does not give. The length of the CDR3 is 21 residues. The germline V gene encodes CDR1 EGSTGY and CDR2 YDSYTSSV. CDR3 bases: TGTGCCACCTGTGATGGGCCGGGCCGCTCGGCCCCCGTATCGAATTATTATAAGAAACTCTTT. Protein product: CATCDGPGRSAPVSNYYKKLF.

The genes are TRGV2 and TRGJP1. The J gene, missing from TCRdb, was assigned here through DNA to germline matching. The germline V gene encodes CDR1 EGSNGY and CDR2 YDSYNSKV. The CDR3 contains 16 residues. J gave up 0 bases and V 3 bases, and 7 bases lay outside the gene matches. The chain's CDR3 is CATWDKSHTTGWFKIF. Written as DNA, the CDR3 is TGTGCCACCTGGGACAAATCTCATACCACTGGTTGGTTCAAGATATTT.

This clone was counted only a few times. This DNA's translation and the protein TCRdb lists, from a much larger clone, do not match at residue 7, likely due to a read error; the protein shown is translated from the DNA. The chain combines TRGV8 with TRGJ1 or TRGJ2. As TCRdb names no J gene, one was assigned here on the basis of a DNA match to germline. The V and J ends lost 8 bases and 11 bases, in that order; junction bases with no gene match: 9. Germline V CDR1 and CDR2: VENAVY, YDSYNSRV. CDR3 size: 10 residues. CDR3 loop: CATFPREKLF. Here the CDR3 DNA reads TGTGCCACCTTTCCCCGCGAGAAACTCTTT.

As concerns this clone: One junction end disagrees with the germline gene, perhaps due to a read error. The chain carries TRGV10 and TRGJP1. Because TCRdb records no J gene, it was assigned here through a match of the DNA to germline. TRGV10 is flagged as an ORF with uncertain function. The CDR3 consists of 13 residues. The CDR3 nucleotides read TGCGCGGGCCTTAATACCACTGGTTGGTTCAAGATATTT. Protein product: CAGLNTTGWFKIF.

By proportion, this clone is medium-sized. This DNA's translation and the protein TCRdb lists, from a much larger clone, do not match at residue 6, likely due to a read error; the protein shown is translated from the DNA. CDR3 sequence: CATWDRVYYKKLF. CDR3 sequence (DNA): TGTGCCACCTGGGACAGGGTTTATTATAAGAAACTCTTT. This chain joins TRGV2 and TRGJ1 or TRGJ2. The J gene comes from matching the DNA to germline here; TCRdb lacks it. Germline values: CDR1 EGSNGY, CDR2 YDSYNSKV. The length of the CDR3 is 13 residues. Losses at the gene ends were 3 bases for V and 3 bases for J; bases not matched to a gene: 5.

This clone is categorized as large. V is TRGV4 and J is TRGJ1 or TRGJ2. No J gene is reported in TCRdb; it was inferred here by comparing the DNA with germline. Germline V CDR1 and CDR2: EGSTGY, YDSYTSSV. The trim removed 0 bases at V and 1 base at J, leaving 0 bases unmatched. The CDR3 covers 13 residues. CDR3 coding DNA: TGTGCCACCTGGGATGGGAATTATTATAAGAAACTCTTT. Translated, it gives CATWDGNYYKKLF.

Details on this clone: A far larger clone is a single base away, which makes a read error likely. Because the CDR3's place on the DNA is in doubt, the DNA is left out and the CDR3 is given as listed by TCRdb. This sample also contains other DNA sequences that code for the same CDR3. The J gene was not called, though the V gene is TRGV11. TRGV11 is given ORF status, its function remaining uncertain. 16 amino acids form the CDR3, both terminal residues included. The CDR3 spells CTTVPAGLGTGYKKLF.

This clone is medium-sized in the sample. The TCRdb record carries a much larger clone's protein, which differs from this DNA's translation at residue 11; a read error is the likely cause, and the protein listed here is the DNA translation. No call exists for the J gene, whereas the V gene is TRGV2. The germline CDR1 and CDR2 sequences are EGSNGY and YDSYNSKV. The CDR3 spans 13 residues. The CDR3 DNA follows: TGTGCCACCTGGGACGGGGTTTATTATAAGAACCTCTTT. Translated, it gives CATWDGVYYKNLF.

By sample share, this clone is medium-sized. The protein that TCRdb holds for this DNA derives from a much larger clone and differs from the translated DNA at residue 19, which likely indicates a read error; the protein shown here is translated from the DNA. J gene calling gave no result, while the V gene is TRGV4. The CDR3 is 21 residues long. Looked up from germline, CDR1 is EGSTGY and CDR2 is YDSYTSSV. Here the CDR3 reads CATWDGPGRSAPVSNYYKNLF. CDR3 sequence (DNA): TGTGCCACCTGGGATGGGCCGGGCCGCTCGGCCCCCGTATCGAATTATTATAAGAACCTCTTT.

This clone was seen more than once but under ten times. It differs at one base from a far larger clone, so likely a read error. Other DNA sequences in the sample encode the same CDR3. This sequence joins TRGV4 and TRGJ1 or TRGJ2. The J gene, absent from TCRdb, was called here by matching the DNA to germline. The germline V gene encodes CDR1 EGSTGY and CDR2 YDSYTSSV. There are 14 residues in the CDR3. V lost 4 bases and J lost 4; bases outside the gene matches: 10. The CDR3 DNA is TGTGCCACCTGGGACCAACTCCCATATTATAAGAAACTCTTT. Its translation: CATWDQLPYYKKLF.

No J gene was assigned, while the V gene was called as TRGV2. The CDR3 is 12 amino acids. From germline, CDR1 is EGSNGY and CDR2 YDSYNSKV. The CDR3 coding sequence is TGTGCCACCTGGGACGCGCAGGAGAGGGAACTCTTT. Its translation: CATWDAQERELF.

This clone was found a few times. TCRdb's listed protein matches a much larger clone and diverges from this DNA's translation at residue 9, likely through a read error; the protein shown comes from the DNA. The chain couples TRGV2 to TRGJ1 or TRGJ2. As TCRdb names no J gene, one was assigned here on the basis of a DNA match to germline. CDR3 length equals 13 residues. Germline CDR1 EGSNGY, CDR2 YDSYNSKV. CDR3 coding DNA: TGTGCCACCTGGGACGGGGTTTATCATAAGAAACTCTTT. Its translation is CATWDGVYHKKLF.

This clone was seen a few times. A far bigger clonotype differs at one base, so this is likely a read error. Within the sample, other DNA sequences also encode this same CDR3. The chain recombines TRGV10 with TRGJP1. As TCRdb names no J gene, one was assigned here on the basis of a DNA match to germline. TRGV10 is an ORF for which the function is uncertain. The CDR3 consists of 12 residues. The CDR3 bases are TGTGCTGCGTGGGAGACTGGCTGGTTCAAGATATTT. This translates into CAAWETGWFKIF.